This TCR beta chain was identified in a study of blood T cells in healthy people across ages. General study findings and limits: PBMCs that were unsorted prevented a conclusive naive versus antigen-experienced comparison.

From germline, CDR1 is MNHNS and CDR2 SASEGT. The CDR3 has 14 residues. V lost 11 bases and J 1 base, leaving 16 bases between the germline ends. This clonotype was observed a few times. Its antigen is not identified. Together with a sample-barcoded 5' primer, a J-beta primer mix was included in a second PCR lasting about 7 to 12 cycles. Every cDNA molecule bore a tag from a template-switch adaptor containing 12 random nucleotides. MiXCR, applied by TCRdb to the 5' RACE reads, yields one record per CDR3 protein. The repertoire holds 780,000 or so distinct CDR3 sequences, with 53% as singletons. The chain combines TRBV6-1 with TRBJ2-3; D unclear. This receptor was identified in a man older than 75 in good health. The specimen was blood. CDR3 region: CAGSMGPGTDTQYF. The CDR3 DNA follows: TGTGCCGGATCCATGGGTCCTGGCACAGATACGCAGTATTTT.